The source of this TCR beta chain is a study of T-cell memory formation after mild COVID-19. Broader study findings: Some clones that responded turned up in pre-infection memory, which suggests that cross-reactive memory joined in.

Trimming stripped 5 bases from V and 5 bases from J, with 12 bases between. Germline V CDR1 and CDR2: MNHEY, SVGEGT. The CDR3 has 13 residues. One entry per CDR3 protein results from TCRdb running MiXCR on the 5' RACE reads. The table records just under 350,000 distinct CDR3 sequences, roughly 13% of them present only once. This clonotype occurred a few times. Its antigen remains unknown. This clonotype was obtained from a man aged 18 to 35 who had mild COVID-19 (a few samples of this study predate the infection). Cell type and time point are not known. Sequencing was carried out using PBMCs or a T cell subset sorted from them (not recorded which). The V and J genes are TRBV6-2 or TRBV6-3 and TRBJ1-1; D call uncertain. CDR3 protein: CASSTGRVTEAFF. As DNA, the CDR3 is TGTGCCAGCAGTACCGGGAGGGTTACTGAAGCTTTCTTT.